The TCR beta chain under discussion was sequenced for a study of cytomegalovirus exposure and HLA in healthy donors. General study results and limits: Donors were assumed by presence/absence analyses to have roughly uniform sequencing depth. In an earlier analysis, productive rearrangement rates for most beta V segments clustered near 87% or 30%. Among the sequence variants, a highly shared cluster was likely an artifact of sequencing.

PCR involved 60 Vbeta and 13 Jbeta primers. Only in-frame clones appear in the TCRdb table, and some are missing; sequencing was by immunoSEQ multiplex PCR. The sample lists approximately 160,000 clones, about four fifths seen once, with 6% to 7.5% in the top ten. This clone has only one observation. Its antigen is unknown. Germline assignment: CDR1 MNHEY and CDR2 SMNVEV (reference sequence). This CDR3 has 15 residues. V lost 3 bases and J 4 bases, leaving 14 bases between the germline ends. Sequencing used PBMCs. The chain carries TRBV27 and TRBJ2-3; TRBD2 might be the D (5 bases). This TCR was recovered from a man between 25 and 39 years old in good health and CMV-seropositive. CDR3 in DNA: TGTGCCAGCAGTTTCGGCGGGCGGGTTGCAGATACGCAGTATTTT. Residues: CASSFGGRVADTQYF.